This T cell receptor (beta chain) was sequenced in a study of identical twins. About this clonotype itself: Its target is not known.

General observations from the study: Twin pairs' shared out-of-frame alpha sequences were enriched in low generation probability.

The CDR3 runs to 14 residues. V was cut by 2 bases and J by 5 bases, with 13 bases left in between. The germline CDR1 and CDR2 sequences are KGHSH and LQKENI. Unique molecular identifiers were in the cDNA, with template-switch universal primer binding. From the 5' RACE reads, TCRdb called clonotypes with MiXCR, one entry per CDR3 protein. This table holds roughly 200,000 distinct CDR3 sequences, approximately 8.3% found once. This sample also belongs to another study, concerning yellow fever vaccine responses in identical twins. Per that study: As reported, the vaccine T cell response of twins seemed partly convergent and partly personalized.

The gene calls are TRBV18 and TRBJ2-7, with a weak D call TRBD2 (5 bases). The material sequenced was memory (CD45RO+) T cells sorted from blood. This TCR came from a woman younger than 35 in good health. CDR3 in DNA: TGTGCCAGCTCACCAGTCCCGGGGATGAACGAGCAGTACTTC. Protein sequence: CASSPVPGMNEQYF. Full variable domain (outside the CDR3, taken from reference TRBV18 and TRBJ2-7): NAGVMQNPRHLVRRRGQEARLRCSPMKGHSHVYWYRQLPEEGLKFMVYLQKENIIDESGMPKERFSAEFPKEGPSILRIQQVVRGDSAAYFCASSPVPGMNEQYFGPGTRLTVT.